This T cell receptor beta chain was recorded in a study of cytomegalovirus exposure and HLA in healthy donors. The study, taken as a whole, reports: In vitro, three CMV-associated chains proved specific for CMV antigens. A later analysis associated 15,000 to 20,000 TCR beta sequences with HLA alleles at a 0.05 false discovery rate. Later on, an analysis found that several of the most significant clusters appeared to be linked to common viral pathogens, which included parvovirus B19. TCR beta sequences reportedly predicted most subjects' HLA-A and HLA-B alleles accurately.

Primers: 60 Vbeta forward and 13 Jbeta reverse. Using immunoSEQ multiplex PCR, the repertoire was profiled, and TCRdb retains in-frame clones only, with some absent. Here the sample spans 150,000 or so clones, around 75% being singletons. The ends lost 6 bases at V and 5 bases at J; junction bases unmatched: 3. CDR3 size: 14 residues. CDR1 is MDHEN and CDR2 is SYDVKM in the germline V gene. Concerning this clone itself: The antigen remains undetermined.

The sequenced sample was PBMCs. This chain connects TRBV28 to TRBJ2-1; TRBD2 agrees at 11 bases. The TCR was taken from a woman between 40 and 55 years old in good health and CMV-seropositive. In nucleotides, the CDR3 is TGTGCCAGCAGCACGGGACTAGCGGACAATGAGCAGTTCTTC. This gives the protein CASSTGLADNEQFF.